Listed below are T cell receptor beta chains from one sample, sequenced in a study of T cell repertoires in cytomegalovirus infection. These receptors are not linked to any known antigen. TCRdb processed the reads anew with MiXCR; each CDR3 protein has one entry. There are roughly 280,000 distinct CDR3 sequences in the sample; less than 25% occur only once, and approximately 19% lies in the top ten. Sample: cultured PBMCs, taken from culture after CMV antigen stimulation. The receptors stem from a human donor in good health (CMV status not recorded). Some clones in this sample may be carry-over from other donors' samples. CDR3s include the opening cysteine and the closing phenylalanine or tryptophan. The D gene is left open where the match is weak. A row's size may be missing; if present it is once, few, many or a size class.

d_gene,v_gene,abundance,j_gene,CDR3aa,CDR3nt
TRBD2,TRBV6-5,-,TRBJ2-3,CASSYFEREGADTQYF,TGTGCCAGCAGTTACTTCGAGCGGGAGGGCGCAGATACGCAGTATTTT
TRBD2,TRBV7-2,-,TRBJ2-5,CASSFRSGTSGRETQYF,TGTGCCAGCAGCTTTAGATCGGGGACTAGCGGGAGAGAGACCCAGTACTTC
TRBD1,TRBV10-3,-,TRBJ1-1,CAISEDRDTEAFF,TGTGCCATCAGTGAGGACAGGGACACTGAAGCTTTCTTT
TRBD2,TRBV19,-,TRBJ2-1,CASSYPSGSSYNEQFF,TGTGCCAGTAGTTACCCTAGCGGGAGCTCCTACAATGAGCAGTTCTTC
TRBD2,TRBV19,-,TRBJ2-2,CASSSRLAALTTGELFF,TGTGCCAGTAGTAGCCGTCTAGCGGCCCTGACCACCGGGGAGCTGTTTTTT
-,TRBV4-3,few,TRBJ1-5,CASSPRRVGDQPQHF,TGCGCCAGCAGCCCCCGGAGGGTAGGTGACCAGCCCCAGCATTTT
TRBD1,TRBV6-5,-,TRBJ1-2,CASSYLGGESGYTF,TGTGCCAGCAGTTACTTAGGGGGCGAGTCTGGCTACACCTTC
-,TRBV5-6,few,TRBJ1-5,CASSYLGGPSNQPQHF,TGTGCCAGCAGCTATCTAGGCGGGCCAAGTAATCAGCCCCAGCATTTT
-,TRBV7-2,many,TRBJ1-2,CASSLVGSGDGYTF,TGTGCCAGCAGCTTAGTTGGCTCCGGGGATGGCTACACCTTC
TRBD1,TRBV6-2/TRBV6-3,-,TRBJ1-1,CASSSLDRANTEAFF,TGTGCCAGCAGTTCCCTCGACAGGGCTAACACTGAAGCTTTCTTT
TRBD2,TRBV7-8,-,TRBJ2-7,CASSFMPGLAGVSYEQYF,TGTGCCAGCAGCTTCATGCCTGGGCTAGCGGGAGTCTCCTACGAGCAGTACTTC
TRBD2,TRBV27,-,TRBJ2-2,CASSSRTSGVNTGELFF,TGTGCCAGCTCCTCGAGGACTAGCGGGGTTAACACCGGGGAGCTGTTTTTT
-,TRBV7-9,few,TRBJ2-5,CASSPRSYQETQYF,TGTGCCAGCAGCCCCCGGAGTTACCAAGAGACCCAGTACTTC
-,TRBV7-2,many,TRBJ2-3,CASSLVEDTQYF,TGTGCCAGCAGCTTAGTGGAGGATACGCAGTATTTT
TRBD2,TRBV7-2,many,TRBJ2-3,CASRITGGGDTQYF,TGTGCCAGCAGAATTACGGGGGGTGGAGATACGCAGTATTTT
-,TRBV12-3/TRBV12-4,-,TRBJ2-1,CASSLRLDGYNEQFF,TGTGCCAGCAGTCTCAGGTTGGACGGCTACAATGAGCAGTTCTTC
TRBD2,TRBV7-2,few,TRBJ2-5,CASSLALAGTETQYF,TGTGCCAGCAGCTTGGCCCTAGCGGGAACAGAGACCCAGTACTTC
-,TRBV20-1,-,TRBJ1-2,CSALKQGNVNYGYTF,TGCAGTGCCCTTAAACAGGGTAACGTCAACTATGGCTACACCTTC
TRBD2,TRBV7-9,-,TRBJ2-1,CASSSTSAAGDEQFF,TGTGCCAGCAGCTCTACTAGCGCGGCCGGGGATGAGCAGTTCTTC
TRBD1,TRBV24-1,-,TRBJ2-6,CATAGQGVSGANVLTF,TGTGCCACCGCGGGACAGGGGGTATCTGGGGCCAACGTCCTGACTTTC
-,TRBV28,few,TRBJ2-3,CASNSGSTDTQYF,TGTGCCAGCAACAGCGGAAGCACAGATACGCAGTATTTT
TRBD2,TRBV27,-,TRBJ2-2,CASSLLAGRDTGELFF,TGTGCCAGCAGTTTGCTAGCGGGAAGAGACACCGGGGAGCTGTTTTTT
TRBD1,TRBV6-2/TRBV6-3,few,TRBJ2-7,CASRSAGTGSHEQYF,TGTGCCAGCAGATCGGCCGGGACAGGGTCCCACGAGCAGTACTTC
TRBD2,TRBV7-9,few,TRBJ2-3,CASSYGLVRTDTQYF,TGTGCCAGCAGTTACGGACTAGTCAGAACAGATACGCAGTATTTT
TRBD2,TRBV6-1,-,TRBJ2-7,CASSATLAGLGEQYF,TGTGCCAGCAGTGCAACACTAGCGGGCCTAGGGGAGCAGTACTTC
-,TRBV4-1,few,TRBJ1-2,CASSYRTDANYGYTF,TGCGCCAGCAGCTACAGGACGGACGCTAACTATGGCTACACCTTC
TRBD1,TRBV6-2/TRBV6-3,few,TRBJ1-5,CASSSPGQGAWPQHF,TGTGCCAGCAGTTCACCGGGACAGGGGGCATGGCCCCAGCATTTT
-,TRBV28,few,TRBJ2-1,CASSLIRFSGEQFF,TGTGCCAGCAGTTTAATACGGTTTTCTGGCGAGCAGTTCTTC
-,TRBV6-2/TRBV6-3,many,TRBJ2-1,CASSSYTSTPNEQFF,TGTGCCAGCAGTTCATACACTAGTACCCCCAATGAGCAGTTCTTC
TRBD2,TRBV19,-,TRBJ2-1,CASSMTSGRSYNEQFF,TGTGCCAGTAGTATGACTAGCGGGAGATCCTACAATGAGCAGTTCTTC
-,TRBV7-2,many,TRBJ1-4,CASSPWGGNEKLFF,TGTGCCAGCAGCCCCTGGGGGGGTAATGAAAAACTGTTTTTT
-,TRBV10-2,-,TRBJ1-2,CASSTSWDGYTF,TGCGCCAGCTCGACTAGTTGGGATGGCTACACCTTC
TRBD1,TRBV24-1,-,TRBJ2-5,CATSDRDSQETQYF,TGTGCCACCAGTGACCGGGACAGCCAAGAGACCCAGTACTTC
-,TRBV7-2,many,TRBJ1-5,CASSRYRDDQPQHF,TGTGCCAGCAGCAGATACAGGGATGACCAGCCCCAGCATTTT
TRBD2,TRBV6-2/TRBV6-3,-,TRBJ2-7,CASTDKWTSGSDEQYF,TGTGCCAGCACCGATAAATGGACTAGCGGGAGCGACGAGCAGTACTTC
-,TRBV4-3,-,TRBJ1-6,CASSHLLREGLHF,TGCGCCAGCAGCCACCTTCTTAGAGAGGGCCTCCACTTT
-,TRBV4-3,few,TRBJ1-4,CASSPAFGTTNEKLFF,TGCGCCAGCAGCCCCGCTTTTGGCACAACTAATGAAAAACTGTTTTTT
-,TRBV19,few,TRBJ2-3,CASSIGGRATDTQYF,TGTGCCAGTAGTATAGGCGGCAGGGCCACAGATACGCAGTATTTT
-,TRBV27,few,TRBJ1-2,CASSLWGRGYGYTF,TGTGCCAGCAGTTTGTGGGGAAGGGGCTATGGCTACACCTTC
-,TRBV15,-,TRBJ1-1,CATSRGGAGIGAEAFF,TGTGCCACCAGCAGAGGAGGAGCAGGGATCGGCGCTGAAGCTTTCTTT
TRBD2,TRBV27,-,TRBJ2-1,CASSRLAGNNEQFF,TGTGCCAGCAGTCGACTAGCGGGCAACAATGAGCAGTTCTTC
-,TRBV19,-,TRBJ1-4,CASKEGPMGNEKLFF,TGTGCCAGTAAGGAGGGCCCCATGGGGAATGAAAAACTGTTTTTT
TRBD2,TRBV10-3,-,TRBJ2-7,CAIRESGSGYEQYF,TGTGCCATCAGGGAGAGCGGGAGTGGCTACGAGCAGTACTTC
-,TRBV6-4,-,TRBJ1-5,CASSVDSNQPQHF,TGTGCCAGCAGTGTTGATAGCAATCAGCCCCAGCATTTT
-,TRBV2,many,TRBJ2-5,CASTALRQETQYF,TGTGCCAGCACGGCGTTGCGGCAAGAGACCCAGTACTTC